One T cell receptor (beta chain) is described in this entry. The clone's antigen remains unknown. In total, 630 or so healthy bone marrow donors made up the cohort. All cohort members were sampled while nominally healthy, although unrecorded immune exposures were likely present. The donor tested CMV seronegative, placing the donor among the 352 seronegative members of the cohort. A peripheral blood sample was provided by each donor, and peripheral blood mononuclear cells were used for TCR beta sequencing. The Qiagen DNeasy Blood Extraction Kit was used to extract genomic DNA from the blood cell samples. Libraries came from the immunoSEQ multiplex PCR assay. For the multiplex PCR, a mixture combining 60 forward primers for TCR Vbeta segments and 13 reverse primers for TCR Jbeta segments was used. The CDR3 region of rearranged TCR beta genes was amplified from genomic DNA with a multiplex PCR assay. The amplified TCR beta libraries were sequenced on the Illumina HiSeq System as 87-base-pair reads. The study's processing was this. A later analysis tallied approximately 87 million unique TCR beta chains across the 666 repertoires, and roughly 11 million of those chains were shared by two or more donors. A nearest-neighbor algorithm error-corrected the raw reads and collapsed the reads into unique sequences, merging closely related sequences to remove PCR and sequencing errors. V, D and J gene segments were assigned by aligning CDR3 sequences to IMGT reference sequences. For a sequence to be retained, at least a six-nucleotide match to both a V gene segment and a J gene segment was required. Rearrangements were called productive when the CDR3 lacked stop codons and stayed in frame with V and J; all others were non-productive. CDR3 was defined by IMGT convention, running from the second conserved V-encoded cysteine to the conserved J-encoded phenylalanine. In an earlier analysis of around 600 of the donors, sequences lacking an unambiguous match to a single V gene segment were excluded. An earlier analysis of 587 of the donors called V segments functional above 56.7% productive rearrangements and segregating when the between-donor standard deviation exceeded 5%. To diagnose cytomegalovirus status from the catalog of TCR beta chain sequences, a statistical classification framework was built. In a later analysis, V and J genes were assigned by comparing TCR nucleotide sequences against IMGT/GENE-DB human TR gene sequences. Using the TCRdist pipeline, a later analysis assigned CDR3 sequences along with most-parsimonious VDJ recombination scenarios. In a later analysis, every TCR beta chain was defined by the combination of its CDR3 amino acid sequence and its V-gene family, and reads without a unique V-gene family were dropped. As a way to deal with suspected cross-contamination and a sequencing artifact, a later analysis dropped hundreds of nucleotide sequences that were highly shared and had low generation probability. In a later analysis, a clonal expansion index was calculated for each public chain from normalized within-repertoire ranks of inferred template counts. In a later analysis, generation probabilities were computed with a VDJ recombination model fitted to out-of-frame rearrangements, and the resulting probabilities were checked against IGoR. In a later analysis, hypergeometric tests were used to score TCR-TCR, TCR-HLA and TCR-CMV co-occurrence, with a repertoire-size bias correction applied to TCR pairs. In a later analysis, false discovery rates were estimated by permuting HLA or CMV assignments 20 times. In a later analysis, co-occurring TCRs were grouped using DBSCAN, and TCRdist sequence similarity was added for clustering within HLA-allele-positive subsets. For co-occurrence clustering, repertoires with fewer than 30,000 or more than 120,000 public chains were excluded, along with roughly 5 repertoires with anomalous nucleotide sharing. TCRdb's version of the immuneACCESS table is confined to in-frame rearrangements and falls short of the full clone set. An unresolved V gene accounts for under half of the shortfall where checked; the remainder is of unknown origin. That table is the source of V, J and clone size, and D and trimming were worked out from the DNA. The data table for this sample lists some 71,000 clones. The top ten constitute approximately 1.8% of the sample.

This record comes from a study of cytomegalovirus exposure and HLA in healthy donors (dated by TCRdb to 2016 to 2017). Background on the whole study: An earlier analysis of 587 of the donors reported approximately 270 Gb of sequence data and about 100 million unique TCR beta sequences from 190 million or so T cells. Roughly 300 gigabases of sequencing data and tens of millions of unique TCR sequences were included in an early release covering about 700 HLA-typed donors. Typing coverage varied by locus: about 629-640 donors for A, B, C, DRB1 and DQB1; under 550 for DQA1; more than 600 for DPA1; some 470 for DPB1. HLA typing covered class I and class II loci at four-digit resolution. Of the 300 to 450 genotyped donors, 75% to 85% were placed in the genetic ancestry cluster associated with self-reported Caucasian donors. In a later analysis, previously published TCR beta repertoires from several hundred donors were re-analyzed and high-resolution HLA genotyping was added so that TCR occurrence patterns could be studied. All discovery cohort repertoires had been generated using a single sequencing platform. In an earlier analysis of around 540 of the donors, high-throughput TCR beta sequencing was used to judge whether each TCR beta V gene segment behaved as functional or pseudogenic. The study aimed to test whether cataloging public T cell receptors could reveal signatures of past pathogen exposure. The study used immunosequencing to profile the T cell repertoires of several hundred subjects and linked those repertoires to cytomegalovirus serostatus. Among some 400 genotyped donors of the cohort, an average of about 240,000 unique TCR beta nucleotide sequences were sequenced per donor, 15% to 20% of them non-productive. Donor age, sex, ethnicity and CMV serostatus were compiled alongside the repertoire data. High-throughput TCR immunosequencing, statistical association of individual TCRs with disease status, and machine learning were combined to predict cytomegalovirus infection status. Genome-wide SNP genotypes for about three fifths of the roughly 670 donors were used in a later genetic analysis, which treated that subset as a discovery cohort. Rather than using new phenotypic data, the later analysis identified candidate immune exposures from TCR beta sequences and from how often those sequences occurred across donors. Because of strong linkage in the cohort, roughly 5 DR-DQ haplotypes were treated as single units for association and clustering. Besides the first cohort of some 670 subjects, a separate validation cohort made up of roughly 120 different subjects was used.

Findings and caveats that apply to the study as a whole: The only immune exposure information available for the cohort was CMV serostatus. The classifier was reported to diagnose cytomegalovirus status with high specificity and sensitivity in both the original cohort and the validation cohort. A later genetic analysis associated a missense DCLRE1C variant with V-gene and J-gene trimming of TCR beta chains, and an independent cohort replicated the association. In vitro tests confirmed that a few of the cytomegalovirus-associated TCR beta chains recognize cytomegalovirus antigens. When HLA alleles, especially DR and DQ, strongly co-occurred, attributing TCR associations to individual alleles was difficult. Because counts were too low, 15 to 20 rarely observed V segments, including chromosome 9 orphons, were excluded from the earlier analysis of fewer than 650 of the donors. A group of highly shared sequence variants was considered likely to be a technical artifact of the sequencing pipeline. Compared with equally common non-associated chains, HLA-associated TCR beta chains in a later analysis were more clonally expanded and had lower generation probabilities. According to a later analysis, most CMV-associated TCR beta chains appeared to be HLA-restricted, and the HLA associations seemed to be driven largely by CMV exposure. HLA typing was unavailable for some donors at each locus, so association tests used only the typed subset. In a later analysis, some 18,000 TCR beta sequences were associated with specific HLA alleles at a false discovery rate of 0.05. The study listed approximately 150 TCR beta chains as associated with cytomegalovirus. A later analysis found that TCR association rates varied across HLA loci, with DRB1 alleles showing the most associated TCRs and HLA-C alleles the fewest. In an earlier analysis of more than 450 of the donors, most TCR beta V segments were observed in productive rearrangements about 90% or about 30% of the time, broadly matching IMGT annotations. Correlated functional status among segregating V segments might be attributable to linkage disequilibrium, but an unknown experimental factor could not be ruled out. Presence/absence analyses assumed roughly uniform sequencing depth across donors, an assumption that may not hold. The cohort was sequenced for TCR beta chains only, and without alpha or paired-chain data the features that could be detected were limited. Several of the top co-occurrence clusters appeared to be linked to parvovirus B19, influenza, CMV and Epstein-Barr virus, according to a later analysis. A later genetic analysis reported fewer N-insertions in productive TCRs among donors in an Asian-associated ancestry cluster than the approximately 700-donor mean. While some public TCRs were present in many individuals, most TCR sequences turned up only very rarely across donors. The authors suggested that the approach could potentially be generalized to other disease states and immunological phenotypes. A further reported finding was that TCR beta sequences accurately predicted the HLA-A and HLA-B alleles for most subjects in the first cohort.

Specimen: PBMCs. The sequence came from a woman aged 25 to 39 in good health and CMV-seronegative.

The CDR3 is CASRGQGGTEAFF. Read as DNA, the sequence is TGTGCCAGCAGGGGACAGGGCGGAACTGAAGCTTTCTTT. In this chain, TRBV7-9 is recombined with TRBJ1-1; TRBD1 fits 9 bases in the junction. Inclusive of the bounding cysteine and phenylalanine, the CDR3 is 13 residues long. Just CDR3 DNA is preserved here, 39 bases in frame from base 1. From a lookup of the germline V gene (reference sequence), CDR1 and CDR2 are SEHNR and FQNEAQ. V trim: 6 bases; J trim: 5 bases; unmatched bases: 4.